This paragraph reports one T cell receptor (beta chain). This clone was seen only a few times. No antigen is known for it. One base away there is no much larger clone; base qualities are not given. The cohort was made up of 666 healthy bone marrow donors. Cohort members were all nominally healthy when sampled, although unrecorded immune exposures were likely present. The donor was CMV seronegative and was included in the group of a few hundred seronegative cohort members. Every donor gave a peripheral blood sample, and the peripheral blood mononuclear cells from that sample were used for TCR beta sequencing. Genomic DNA extraction from the blood cell samples was performed with the Qiagen DNeasy Blood Extraction Kit. Library method: the immunoSEQ multiplex PCR assay. For the multiplex PCR, a mixture combining 60 forward primers for TCR Vbeta segments and 13 reverse primers for TCR Jbeta segments was used. The CDR3 region of rearranged TCR beta genes was amplified from genomic DNA with a multiplex PCR assay. On the Illumina HiSeq System, the amplified TCR beta libraries were sequenced as 87-base-pair reads. Turning to the authors' computational methods: Across the roughly 640 repertoires, a later analysis counted 80 million or so unique TCR beta chains, some 11 million of which were shared by at least two donors. Raw reads were error-corrected and collapsed into unique sequences by a nearest-neighbor algorithm in which closely related sequences were merged to remove PCR and sequencing errors. To assign V, D and J gene segments, CDR3 sequences were aligned to IMGT reference sequences. For a sequence to be retained, at least a six-nucleotide match to both a V gene segment and a J gene segment was required. A rearrangement was called productive if the CDR3 had no stop codons and remained in frame with V and J, and every other rearrangement was called non-productive. CDR3 was defined according to IMGT convention as the region running from the second conserved V-encoded cysteine to the conserved J-encoded phenylalanine. Sequences without an unambiguous match to a single V gene segment were excluded from the earlier analysis of several hundred of the donors. In an earlier analysis of 500 to 750 of the donors, V segments were called functional above 56.7% productive rearrangements and were called segregating when the between-donor standard deviation exceeded 5%. A statistical classification framework was built to diagnose cytomegalovirus status from the catalog of TCR beta chain sequences. A later analysis assigned V and J genes by comparing TCR nucleotide sequences with IMGT/GENE-DB human TR gene sequences. In a later analysis, CDR3 sequences and most-parsimonious VDJ recombination scenarios were assigned using the TCRdist pipeline. In a later analysis, each TCR beta chain was defined by its CDR3 amino acid sequence together with its V-gene family, and reads without a unique V-gene family were excluded. In a later analysis, 450 to 600 highly shared, low-generation-probability nucleotide sequences were removed to address suspected cross-contamination and a sequencing artifact. In a later analysis, a clonal expansion index was calculated for each public chain from normalized within-repertoire ranks of inferred template counts. Generation probabilities in a later analysis came from a VDJ recombination model fitted to out-of-frame rearrangements, and those results were checked against IGoR. In a later analysis, TCR-TCR, TCR-HLA and TCR-CMV co-occurrence was scored with hypergeometric tests, and a repertoire-size bias correction was applied to TCR pairs. A later analysis estimated false discovery rates by permuting HLA or CMV assignments 20 times. In a later analysis, co-occurring TCRs were grouped using DBSCAN, and TCRdist sequence similarity was added for clustering within HLA-allele-positive subsets. Co-occurrence clustering excluded repertoires with fewer than 30,000 or more than 120,000 public chains, plus five with anomalous nucleotide sharing. In TCRdb, the immuneACCESS table is reduced to in-frame sequences with V and J assigned. These tables do not hold every clone; where another copy was compared, an unresolved V gene accounts for under half, and the others remain unexplained. V, J and clone size are taken as reported in that table, and D and trimming were inferred from the DNA itself. In this sample the table shows 90,000 to 150,000 clones, over 15% of which occur a single time. The ten most abundant clones make up 1.9% of the sample.

The sample originates from a study of cytomegalovirus exposure and HLA in healthy donors (dated by TCRdb to 2016 to 2017). Context from the whole study: An earlier analysis of approximately 550 of the donors reported 250 to 350 Gb of sequence data and roughly 100 million unique TCR beta sequences from some 180 million T cells. Roughly 300 gigabases of sequencing data and around 87 million unique TCR sequences were included in an early release covering around 650 HLA-typed donors. The genetic ancestry cluster associated with self-reported Caucasian donors included 81% of the approximately 410 genotyped donors. The aim of the study was to test whether cataloging public T cell receptors could identify signatures of past pathogen exposure. Using immunosequencing, the study profiled T cell repertoires from 666 subjects and related those repertoires to cytomegalovirus serostatus. A separate validation cohort of 90 to 150 different subjects was used in addition to the approximately 670-subject first cohort. High-throughput TCR immunosequencing, statistical association of individual TCRs with disease status, and machine learning were combined to predict cytomegalovirus infection status. In a later analysis, previously published TCR beta repertoires from about 670 donors were re-analyzed and high-resolution HLA genotyping was added so that TCR occurrence patterns could be studied. In the later analysis, no new phenotypic data were used to find candidate immune exposures; instead, reliance was placed on TCR beta sequences and their occurrence across donors. An earlier analysis of around 540 of the donors applied high-throughput TCR beta sequencing to assess whether each TCR beta V gene segment acted as functional or pseudogenic. Donor age, sex, ethnicity and CMV serostatus were collected together with the repertoire data. In a later genetic analysis, genome-wide SNP genotypes for about three fifths of the roughly 670 donors were used, and that subset was treated as a discovery cohort. Every discovery cohort repertoire had been produced on one sequencing platform. Both class I and class II loci were covered by HLA typing, at four-digit resolution. The number of donors typed differed by locus, with about 629-640 for A, B, C, DRB1 and DQB1, approximately 500 for DQA1, some 570 for DPA1, and approximately 470 for DPB1. A handful of DR-DQ haplotypes were treated as single units for association and clustering because of strong linkage in the cohort. Among 350 to 400 genotyped donors of the cohort, an average of roughly 240,000 unique TCR beta nucleotide sequences were sequenced per donor, roughly 18% of them non-productive. The paper's findings and limits, for the study overall: Because some donors lacked HLA typing at each locus, the association tests relied only on the typed subset. Assigning TCR associations to individual alleles was difficult when HLA alleles, especially DR and DQ, strongly co-occurred. In a later genetic analysis, fewer N-insertions in productive TCRs were reported among donors in an Asian-associated ancestry cluster than the roughly 700-donor mean. In the study, about 150 TCR beta chains were listed as associated with cytomegalovirus. A further reported finding was that TCR beta sequences accurately predicted the HLA-A and HLA-B alleles for most subjects in the first cohort. An association between a missense DCLRE1C variant and V-gene and J-gene trimming of TCR beta chains was found in a later genetic analysis and replicated in an independent cohort. According to the authors, the approach could potentially be generalized to other disease states and immunological phenotypes. In a later analysis, most CMV-associated TCR beta chains were found to appear HLA-restricted, with HLA associations seemingly driven largely by CMV exposure. In a later analysis, the rate of TCR association differed among HLA loci, with DRB1 alleles having the most associated TCRs and HLA-C alleles having the fewest. The only immune exposure information available for the cohort was CMV serostatus. Approximately 18 rarely observed V segments, including chromosome 9 orphons, were excluded from the earlier analysis of approximately 600 of the donors because counts were too low. In a later analysis, 15,000 to 20,000 TCR beta sequences were associated with specific HLA alleles at a false discovery rate of 0.05. Linkage disequilibrium might explain the correlated functional status among segregating V segments, but an unknown experimental factor could not be excluded. Compared with equally common non-associated chains, HLA-associated TCR beta chains in a later analysis were more clonally expanded and had lower generation probabilities. Three of the identified cytomegalovirus-associated TCR beta chains were confirmed in vitro to be specific for cytomegalovirus antigens. A cluster of highly shared sequence variants was judged likely to be a technical artifact of the sequencing pipeline. Across donors, most TCR sequences were observed very rarely, whereas some public TCRs were present in many individuals. Cytomegalovirus status was reported to be diagnosed by the classifier with high specificity and sensitivity in both the original and validation cohorts. An earlier analysis of approximately 570 of the donors showed that most TCR beta V segments appeared in productive rearrangements either about 87% or about 30% of the time, which broadly matched IMGT annotations. Several of the top co-occurrence clusters appeared to be linked to parvovirus B19, influenza, CMV and Epstein-Barr virus, according to a later analysis. The presence/absence analyses assumed that sequencing depth was roughly uniform across donors, and that assumption may not be true. The cohort was sequenced for TCR beta chains only, and without alpha or paired-chain data the features that could be detected were limited. Some IMGT-functional V segments, including TRBV6-2 and TRBV6-3, could not be told apart with the 87-base-pair reads, so those segments were excluded.

There are 13 amino acids in the CDR3, from cysteine to phenylalanine inclusive. Just the 39-base CDR3 DNA is kept, in frame starting at base 1. V and J lose 0 bases and 4 bases, and a span of 10 bases separates them. Based on the germline V gene (reference sequence), the CDR1 and CDR2 sequences are GTSNPN and SVGIG. The chain uses TRBV30 and TRBJ2-7, with an unclear D gene assignment. What was sequenced was PBMCs. The sequence derives from a woman younger than 35 in good health and CMV-seronegative. CDR3 protein: CAWSVRRIYEQYF. The DNA reads as follows: TGTGCCTGGAGTGTACGCAGGATTTACGAGCAGTACTTC. Here the CDR3 is joined to the reference TRBV30 and TRBJ2-7 genes, and the full variable domain is: SQTIHQWPATLVQPVGSPLSLECTVEGTSNPNLYWYRQAAGRGLQLLFYSVGIGQISSEVPQNLSASRPQDRQFILSSKKLLLSDSGFYLCAWSVRRIYEQYFGPGTRLTVT.